These 31 T cell receptor beta chains were all obtained from the same sample, sequenced in a study of blood T cell repertoires in COVID-19. The protocol was immunoSEQ multiplex PCR, while the TCRdb copy is restricted to in-frame clones and leaves out a portion. The sample contains nearly 350,000 clones, more than 75% of which appear only once. Sequenced: PBMCs or T cells enriched from blood (not recorded which). The receptors originated from a woman under 40 who had recovered from COVID-19.

This clone was detected only once. The V call is TRBV6-5, the J call TRBJ2-6; the D gene is possibly TRBD1 (5 bases). Germline loops: CDR1 MNHEY, CDR2 SVGAGI. Trimming left V 2 bases short and J 1 base short, with 6 bases between. This CDR3 has 15 residues. The CDR3 DNA reads TGTGCCAGCAGTTACCAGGGTTCTGGGGCCAACGTCCTGACTTTC. It specifies CASSYQGSGANVLTF.

The rearrangement links TRBV7-6 to TRBJ2-3; 10 bases line up with TRBD2. Germline V gene lookup returns CDR1 SGHVS and CDR2 FNYEAQ. The CDR3 runs 16 residues. The V segment lost 3 bases and the J segment 3 bases; nucleotides outside the gene matches: 6. The CDR3 bases are TGTGCCAGCAGCTTTCCAGCGGGGGGGTTTACAGATACGCAGTATTTT. It encodes CASSFPAGGFTDTQYF.

The rearrangement uses TRBV24-1 and TRBJ2-1; 7 bases map to TRBD2. In germline, CDR1 is KGHDR, CDR2 SFDVKD. V shed 1 base and J 2 bases; nucleotides not matched to a gene: 4. The CDR3 contains 16 residues. In DNA form, the CDR3 reads TGTGCCACCAGTGATTTCGGGGGGACGACCTACAATGAGCAGTTCTTC. Translation: CATSDFGGTTYNEQFF.

In the case of this clone: A single base separates this from a much larger clone, so it may be a read error. J is TRBJ1-6 and V is TRBV11-3, with TRBD1 matching 7 bases. The V and J ends lost 5 bases and 7 bases, in that order; junction bases with no gene match: 2. The germline V gene has CDR1 SGHNT and CDR2 YENEEA. This CDR3 is built from 13 residues. The CDR3 coding sequence is TGTGCCAGCAGCCGGGACAGAAATTCACCCCTCCACTTT. Amino acids: CASSRDRNSPLHF.

The V call is TRBV29-1, the J call TRBJ2-7, with D possibly being TRBD2 (5 bases). V was trimmed by 0 bases and J by 3 bases, leaving 15 bases between them. The CDR3 covers 15 residues. CDR1 and CDR2 (germline): SQVTM, ANQGSEA. The CDR3 region is CSVEDTGLPIYEQYF. CDR3 DNA: TGCAGCGTTGAAGATACCGGACTGCCCATCTACGAGCAGTACTTC.

The rearrangement links TRBV4-2 to TRBJ2-1, with 10 bases matching TRBD1. Germline V lookup: CDR1 LGHNA, CDR2 YNFKEQ. V was pared by 3 bases and J by 1 base, with 15 bases of the junction left unmatched. The CDR3 sequence is 20 residues long. The CDR3 DNA follows: TGTGCCAGCAGCCATCTGCGGTTCGGGACAGGGGAAAGTTCCTACAATGAGCAGTTCTTC. Translation: CASSHLRFGTGESSYNEQFF.

As to this clone: Other DNA variants within this sample encode the same CDR3. The chain combines TRBV2 with TRBJ2-2, with D maybe TRBD1 (5 bases). V lost 2 bases to trimming and J lost 1 base, with 5 bases between them. Germline values: CDR1 SNHLY, CDR2 FYNNEI. This CDR3 has 14 amino acids. The CDR3 reads CASSEQGNTGELFF. The CDR3 DNA sequence: TGTGCCAGCAGTGAACAGGGGAACACCGGGGAGCTGTTTTTT.

This clone was seen just once. The V gene is TRBV2, the J gene TRBJ1-4; D is possibly TRBD1 (6 bases). The CDR3 is 14 residues long. Germline V gene sequence: CDR1 SNHLY, CDR2 FYNNEI. V lost 5 bases to trimming and J lost 7 bases, with 14 bases between them. This CDR3 reads CASSLTGPGEKLFF. CDR3 bases: TGTGCCAGCAGTCTGACAGGTCCGGGTGAAAAACTGTTTTTT.

The V gene is TRBV2, the J gene TRBJ2-5; 11 bases match TRBD2. The CDR3 has 15 amino acids. CDR1 and CDR2 (germline): SNHLY, FYNNEI. V shed 6 bases and J 5 bases; nucleotides not matched to a gene: 8. The CDR3, as DNA: TGTGCCAGCAGCGACATAGCGGGGGGGCCGGAGACCCAGTACTTC. Translating gives CASSDIAGGPETQYF.

This sequence joins TRBV30 and TRBJ1-2; the match to TRBD1 covers 10 bases. This CDR3 is 17 amino acids long. V lost 0 bases, J lost 3 bases, and 10 bases stayed unmatched. Germline values: CDR1 GTSNPN, CDR2 SVGIG (reference sequence). The CDR3 DNA is TGTGCCTGGAGTGTAGGGACAGGGGATCTTACAGACTATGGCTACACCTTC. It specifies CAWSVGTGDLTDYGYTF.

This clone appeared a single time. The rearrangement uses TRBV24-1 and TRBJ1-1; no definite D call. In germline, CDR1 is KGHDR, CDR2 SFDVKD. Trimming shortened V by 7 bases and J by 1 base, and 9 bases separated the two germline ends. This CDR3 is built from 13 residues. The CDR3 coding sequence is TGTGCCACCAGGGCAGGAACGAACACTGAAGCTTTCTTT. Encoded protein: CATRAGTNTEAFF.

This clone was detected only once. J is TRBJ1-5 and V is TRBV19; TRBD1 aligns across 7 bases. Germline values: CDR1 LNHDA, CDR2 SQIVND (reference sequence). This CDR3 contains 15 residues. V lost 5 bases and J lost 3; bases outside the gene matches: 7. CDR3 sequence reads: CASSFTGTANQPQHF. DNA of the CDR3: TGTGCCAGTAGTTTTACCGGGACAGCCAATCAGCCCCAGCATTTT.

This chain joins TRBV14 and TRBJ2-7, with 8 bases lining up with TRBD1. Per the germline V gene, CDR1 is SGHDN and CDR2 is FVKESK. The CDR3 has 15 amino acids. With 1 base clipped from V and 3 bases from J, the junction kept 5 bases outside the gene matches. The DNA for the CDR3 is TGTGCCAGCAGCCAAGGGGCCAGGGGGCTCTACGAGCAGTACTTC. Translated, it gives CASSQGARGLYEQYF.

This clone was recorded a few times. This chain links TRBV27 with TRBJ2-7, with 11 bases identical to TRBD2. This CDR3 region has 15 residues. Germline loops: CDR1 MNHEY, CDR2 SMNVEV (reference sequence). V shed 7 bases and J 0 bases; nucleotides not matched to a gene: 5. CDR3 nucleotides: TGTGCCAGCAAAAGGGGACTAGCGGACTCCTACGAGCAGTACTTC. Amino acid sequence: CASKRGLADSYEQYF.

This clone was counted only a few times. The CDR3 region has the DNA TGTGCCAGCAGCCCGCTACAGGGGCCCTACGAGCAGTACTTC. This sequence encodes CASSPLQGPYEQYF. The chain links TRBV7-9 to TRBJ2-7; TRBD1 aligns across 7 bases. Germline V gene data show CDR1 as SEHNR and CDR2 as FQNEAQ (reference sequence). The CDR3 runs 14 residues. V gave up 5 bases and J gave up 2 bases; unmatched junction bases: 6.

This clone has a single count. The V call is TRBV18, the J call TRBJ1-2; D possibly corresponds to TRBD1 (6 bases). Trimming removed 5 bases at V and 3 bases at J, with 16 bases between. Per the germline V gene, CDR1 is KGHSH and CDR2 is LQKENI. The CDR3 has 15 amino acids. The CDR3 protein is CASSNQQGSDYGYTF. For the CDR3, the DNA is TGTGCCAGCTCAAACCAACAGGGCTCGGACTATGGCTACACCTTC.

This clone was recorded once. The chain uses TRBV27 and TRBJ1-2; D perhaps matches TRBD1 (6 bases). This CDR3 is 16 amino acids long. Germline CDR1 and CDR2: MNHEY and SMNVEV (reference sequence). V was pared by 8 bases and J by 2 bases, with 21 bases between. CDR3 amino acids: CASGSTPGTQNYGYTF. CDR3 sequence (DNA): TGTGCCAGCGGATCAACTCCCGGGACACAGAACTATGGCTACACCTTC.

In regard to this clone: The same CDR3 also results from other DNA sequences found in this sample. V usage is TRBV12-3 or TRBV12-4 and J usage is TRBJ1-1; 7 bases line up with TRBD1. There are 13 residues in the CDR3. V was clipped by 3 bases and J by 4 bases; unmatched bases: 2. The CDR3 here is CASSLSGGTEAFF. Written as DNA, the CDR3 is TGTGCCAGCAGTTTGTCAGGGGGCACTGAAGCTTTCTTT.

This chain joins TRBV9 and TRBJ1-3; possibly TRBD1 for D (5 bases). V lost 4 bases and J lost 3, with 17 bases in between. Germline V gives CDR1 SGDLS, CDR2 YYNGEE. CDR3 length: 16 residues. CDR3: CASSSNPQGGGNTIYF. CDR3 nucleotide sequence: TGTGCCAGCAGCTCCAACCCCCAGGGCGGTGGAAACACCATATATTTT.

This clone has more than one count but fewer than ten. This chain joins TRBV6-2 or TRBV6-3 and TRBJ2-5, with 7 positions matching TRBD2. The V gene's germline CDR1 is MNHEY and CDR2 SVGEGT. The CDR3 length is 17 residues. After removal of 2 bases from V and 1 base from J, the junction contained 10 bases not matched to a gene. DNA for the CDR3: TGTGCCAGCAGTTACCTTCTCGGACTAGTAGGCCAAGAGACCCAGTACTTC. Amino acids: CASSYLLGLVGQETQYF.

This chain links TRBV7-2 with TRBJ2-3; 16 bases line up with TRBD2. This CDR3 is 14 amino acids long. Per germline, CDR1 SGHTA and CDR2 FQGNSA. V dropped 5 bases and J dropped 14; count of bases not matched to a gene: 7. CDR3 residues: CASSLGTSGGARYF. Written as DNA, the CDR3 is TGTGCCAGCAGCCTAGGGACTAGCGGGGGGGCCCGGTATTTT.

The genes are TRBV5-1 and TRBJ1-1; TRBD1 matches 11 bases. The V gene's germline CDR1 is SGHRS and CDR2 YFSETQ. CDR3 size: 15 residues. The ends lost 2 bases at V and 10 bases at J; junction bases unmatched: 10. The CDR3 here is CASSLTGTGGLVAFF. In DNA form, the CDR3 reads TGCGCCAGCAGCTTAACCGGGACAGGGGGTCTTGTAGCTTTCTTT.

This clone has a handful of counts. The genes are TRBV7-2 and TRBJ1-6; 8 bases are shared with TRBD1. This CDR3 is built from 15 residues. Per the germline V gene, CDR1 is SGHTA and CDR2 is FQGNSA. The V and J ends lost 2 bases and 7 bases, in that order; junction bases with no gene match: 4. The DNA for the CDR3 is TGTGCCAGCAGCTTACAACAGGGGGAGAATTCACCCCTCCACTTT. Protein: CASSLQQGENSPLHF.

This chain connects TRBV2 to TRBJ2-7; 7 bases line up with TRBD1. Germline lookup yields CDR1 SNHLY and CDR2 FYNNEI. Trimming at V came to 6 bases and at J to 5 bases, leaving 10 bases not matched to a gene. This CDR3 comprises 14 residues. CDR3 DNA: TGTGCCAGCAGAGGTGGCAGGGGGTCCCACGAGCAGTACTTC. Its protein product is CASRGGRGSHEQYF.

This chain connects TRBV18 to TRBJ1-1; possibly TRBD1 for D (5 bases). Per germline, CDR1 KGHSH and CDR2 LQKENI. The CDR3 consists of 15 residues. Trimming shortened V by 1 base and J by 3 bases, and 12 bases separated the two germline ends. CDR3 loop: CASSPQLEGHTEAFF. Written as DNA, the CDR3 is TGTGCCAGCTCACCACAGCTGGAGGGGCACACTGAAGCTTTCTTT.

The J gene is TRBJ2-6, the V gene TRBV28; D uncertain. Per germline, CDR1 MDHEN and CDR2 SYDVKM. Trimming cost V 6 bases and J 1 base, with 10 bases left between them. This CDR3 contains 15 residues. The CDR3 sequence: CASSPGWSGANVLTF. The CDR3 DNA reads as TGTGCCAGCAGCCCCGGTTGGTCTGGGGCCAACGTCCTGACTTTC. Using reference TRBV28 and TRBJ2-6 for the parts outside the CDR3, the full variable domain is DVKVTQSSRYLVKRTGEKVFLECVQDMDHENMFWYRQDPGLGLRLIYFSYDVKMKEKGDIPEGYSVSREKKERFSLILESASTNQTSMYLCASSPGWSGANVLTFGAGSRLTVL.

There are a few counts of this clone. The chain joins TRBV5-1 to TRBJ1-3; unclear D gene. Germline assignment: CDR1 SGHRS and CDR2 YFSETQ. The V end lost 4 bases, the J end lost 0 bases, and 20 bases lay between the germline ends. The CDR3 spans 18 residues. This chain's CDR3 is CASSPPSAPGLSGNTIYF. The CDR3 DNA follows: TGCGCCAGCAGCCCGCCCTCCGCCCCAGGACTCTCTGGAAACACCATATATTTT.

The chain has TRBV2 and TRBJ2-5; TRBD1 agrees at 11 bases. Germline V lookup: CDR1 SNHLY, CDR2 FYNNEI. The J segment lost 5 bases and the V segment lost 1 base, leaving 6 bases of the junction unmatched. This CDR3 contains 16 residues. In DNA form, the CDR3 reads TGTGCCAGCAGTGAAGAAAGGACAGGGGGCGCGGAGACCCAGTACTTC. Translated, it gives CASSEERTGGAETQYF.

The chain uses TRBV5-8 and TRBJ1-3; the match to TRBD1 covers 7 bases. The CDR3 sequence is 15 residues long. Losses at the gene ends were 0 bases for V and 2 bases for J; bases not matched to a gene: 2. The germline CDR1 and CDR2 sequences are SGHTS and YDEGEE. The CDR3 here is CASSLGDRTGNTIYF. The CDR3 nucleotides read TGTGCCAGCAGCTTGGGGGACAGAACTGGAAACACCATATATTTT.

This sequence joins TRBV15 and TRBJ2-3; 12 bases match TRBD2. CDR1 and CDR2 (germline): LNHNV, YYDKDF (reference sequence). The CDR3 has 16 residues. After removal of 3 bases from V and 3 bases from J, the junction contained 4 bases not matched to a gene. The CDR3: CATSRRLAGATDTQYF. The CDR3 DNA reads as TGTGCCACCAGCAGGCGACTAGCGGGGGCGACAGATACGCAGTATTTT. The full variable domain, its missing parts supplied by reference TRBV15 and TRBJ2-3, is DAMVIQNPRYQVTQFGKPVTLSCSQTLNHNVMYWYQQKSSQAPKLLFHYYDKDFNNEADTPDNFQSRRPNTSFCFLDIRSPGLGDTAMYLCATSRRLAGATDTQYFGPGTRLTVL.

The chain uses TRBV12-3 or TRBV12-4 and TRBJ1-1; D gene unclear. CDR3 size: 13 residues. Trimming pared 6 bases from V and 3 bases from J, leaving 11 bases between. Written as DNA, the CDR3 is TGTGCCAGCAGCCCCGGGGTCCACACTGAAGCTTTCTTT. This encodes CASSPGVHTEAFF.